These 24 T cell receptor beta chains share one sample of origin, sequenced in a study of blood T cell repertoires in COVID-19. The assay was immunoSEQ multiplex PCR, and TCRdb's table has in-frame clones only and misses some. Counted here are 310,000 or so clones, about 85% occurring once; the ten biggest clones make up 2% to 2.5%. The material sequenced was peripheral blood. The receptors were gathered from a woman aged 50 to 60 who had recovered from COVID-19.

The rearrangement joins TRBV7-2 to TRBJ1-2; D unresolved. Trimming stripped 11 bases from V and 8 bases from J, with 30 bases between. The CDR3 totals 16 residues. Germline CDR1 is SGHTA and CDR2 is FQGNSA. CDR3 protein: CAVNTQTQKERSGYTF. DNA for the CDR3: TGTGCCGTGAATACCCAAACCCAGAAGGAGCGATCGGGCTACACCTTC.

In its sample, this clone was seen once. The chain combines TRBV5-4 with TRBJ2-1; weak D call: TRBD2 (5 bases). Looked up from germline, CDR1 is SGHNT and CDR2 is YYREEE (reference sequence). This CDR3 is built from 17 residues. The V end lost 5 bases, the J end lost 5 bases, and 23 bases lay between the germline ends. The CDR3 loop reads CASRTDPGSLRNNEQFF. The CDR3 DNA sequence: TGTGCCAGCAGAACCGACCCGGGGAGCCTTCGAAACAATGAGCAGTTCTTC.

This clone is a singleton in its sample. CDR3 residues: CASSPRGHHGYTF. The CDR3 bases are TGTGCCAGCAGCCCGAGGGGGCATCACGGCTACACCTTC. This sequence joins TRBV7-2 and TRBJ1-2, with 7 bases that match TRBD1. V shed 5 bases and J 8 bases; nucleotides not matched to a gene: 8. Germline V gene lookup returns CDR1 SGHTA and CDR2 FQGNSA. The CDR3 totals 13 residues. Full variable domain (remainder filled in from reference TRBV7-2 and TRBJ1-2): GAGVSQSPSNKVTEKGKDVELRCDPISGHTALYWYRQSLGQGLEFLIYFQGNSAPDKSGLPSDRFSAERTGGSVSTLTIQRTQQEDSAVYLCASSPRGHHGYTFGSGTRLTVV.

This rearrangement joins TRBV4-2 to TRBJ2-2; D gene ambiguous. Germline-derived CDR1 and CDR2 are LGHNA and YNFKEQ. Trimming shortened V by 1 base and J by 1 base, and 4 bases separated the two germline ends. The CDR3 is made up of 14 amino acids. In nucleotides, the CDR3 is TGTGCCAGCAGCCAAGGACAGAACACCGGGGAGCTGTTTTTT. The encoded protein is CASSQGQNTGELFF.

This clone appeared a single time. The chain joins TRBV20-1 to TRBJ1-2; D unclear. The V gene's germline CDR1 is DFQATT and CDR2 SNEGSKA (reference sequence). The CDR3 contains 11 residues. The V end lost 6 bases, the J end lost 3 bases, and 8 bases lay between the germline ends. The CDR3 sequence: CSAERDYGYTF. DNA of the CDR3: TGCAGTGCCGAGAGAGACTATGGCTACACCTTC.

The V gene is TRBV7-9, the J gene TRBJ2-4, with D maybe TRBD1 (5 bases). The V and J ends lost 5 bases and 3 bases respectively, with 20 bases between them. The CDR3 has 17 residues. The germline CDR1 and CDR2 sequences are SEHNR and FQNEAQ (reference sequence). CDR3 amino acids: CASSPTSGGAGKNIQYF. The CDR3 nucleotides read TGTGCCAGCAGCCCCACCTCCGGTGGGGCTGGCAAAAACATTCAGTACTTC.

The V and J genes are TRBV20-1 and TRBJ1-1; possibly TRBD1 for D (5 bases). V lost 3 bases and J lost 8, with 10 bases in between. CDR3 length equals 11 residues. Germline V lookup: CDR1 DFQATT, CDR2 SNEGSKA (reference sequence). CDR3 nucleotides: TGCAGTGCTAGGGATGGGGGGGAAGCTTTCTTT. As protein: CSARDGGEAFF.

This chain connects TRBV13 to TRBJ1-4; TRBD1 aligns across 12 bases. The CDR3 consists of 16 residues. The V gene's germline CDR1 is PRHDT and CDR2 FYEKMQ (reference sequence). J lost 8 bases, V lost 5 bases, and 9 bases had no gene match. CDR3 region: CASSRDRGRRGEKLFF. The CDR3 bases are TGTGCCAGCAGCAGGGACAGGGGGCGCCGGGGAGAAAAACTGTTTTTT.

The chain is built from TRBV3-1 (or the pseudogene TRBV3-2) and TRBJ2-3, with 9 bases lining up with TRBD2. The length of the CDR3 is 16 residues. Trimming removed 3 bases from V and 7 bases from J; junction bases left unmatched: 11. Germline CDR1 reads LGHDT; CDR2 reads YNNKEL (reference sequence). Here the CDR3 reads CASSHGTSFTGNTQYF. Written as DNA, the CDR3 is TGTGCCAGCAGCCACGGGACTAGCTTTACCGGAAATACGCAGTATTTT.

The rearrangement uses TRBV9 and TRBJ2-1; 15 bases fit TRBD2. After removal of 4 bases from V and 6 bases from J, the junction contained 5 bases not matched to a gene. CDR1 is SGDLS, CDR2 YYNGEE, per germline. The CDR3 runs 16 residues. The CDR3 region is CASSPGLAGGRNEQFF. CDR3 DNA: TGTGCCAGCAGCCCTGGACTAGCGGGGGGGCGCAATGAGCAGTTCTTC.

V and J are TRBV28 and TRBJ1-2; 7 nucleotides line up with TRBD1. The germline gives CDR1 MDHEN, CDR2 SYDVKM. The CDR3 is made up of 16 amino acids. V shed 6 bases, J shed 12 bases, and the junction held 22 bases outside the gene matches. The chain's CDR3 is CASRGGRGAQLWRDTF. The CDR3 nucleotides are TGTGCCAGCAGAGGAGGCAGGGGGGCTCAACTATGGAGGGACACCTTC.

The rearrangement uses TRBV4-1 and TRBJ1-3; D is ambiguous. Germline-derived CDR1 and CDR2 are MGHRA and YSYEKL. V lost 1 base and J lost 0, with 16 bases in between. This CDR3 comprises 18 residues. CDR3 region: CASSQGFSDANSGNTIYF. Written as DNA, the CDR3 is TGCGCCAGCAGCCAAGGGTTCAGCGACGCCAACTCTGGAAACACCATATATTTT.

The rearrangement uses TRBV18 and TRBJ1-1, with D unclear. Trimming took off 1 base at V and 0 bases at J, with 9 bases between the two ends. The length of the CDR3 is 15 residues. Germline V gene lookup returns CDR1 KGHSH and CDR2 LQKENI. The CDR3 here is CASSPRNGMNTEAFF. CDR3 in DNA: TGTGCCAGCTCACCACGGAACGGGATGAACACTGAAGCTTTCTTT.

This chain joins TRBV5-1 and TRBJ2-5; 7 nucleotides align to TRBD1. With 4 bases clipped from V and 2 bases from J, the junction kept 2 bases outside the gene matches. CDR3 length: 13 amino acids. From germline, CDR1 is SGHRS and CDR2 YFSETQ. The CDR3 bases are TGCGCCAGCAGCGGGGGACAGCAAGAGACCCAGTACTTC. Translating it yields CASSGGQQETQYF.

This clone has just a few counts. The chain links TRBV5-6 to TRBJ2-7, with D maybe TRBD1 (6 bases). The CDR3 is made up of 13 amino acids. The germline V and J ends were trimmed by 7 bases and 6 bases, with 17 bases remaining between them. Germline values: CDR1 SGHDT, CDR2 YYEEEE. Here the CDR3 reads CASGPPQGGEQYF. The CDR3 bases are TGTGCCAGCGGACCCCCACAGGGTGGCGAGCAGTACTTC.

V usage is TRBV7-8 and J usage is TRBJ2-3; 13 positions agree with TRBD2. V was pared by 6 bases and J by 3 bases, with 9 bases of the junction left unmatched. The CDR3 has 17 residues. CDR1 is SGHVS, CDR2 FQNEAQ, per germline. The CDR3 spells CASRRPGLAGTTDTQYF. CDR3 nucleotide sequence: TGTGCCAGCAGACGACCGGGACTAGCGGGGACAACAGATACGCAGTATTTT. Full variable domain (missing parts from reference TRBV7-8 and TRBJ2-3): GAGVSQSPRYKVAKRGQDVALRCDPISGHVSLFWYQQALGQGPEFLTYFQNEAQLDKSGLPSDRFFAERPEGSVSTLKIQRTQQEDSAVYLCASRRPGLAGTTDTQYFGPGTRLTVL.

V usage is TRBV6-5 and J usage is TRBJ2-7, with 8 nucleotides matching TRBD1. The CDR3 extends over 14 amino acids. Unmatched junction bases numbered 6, after V lost 5 bases and J lost 3 bases. From germline, CDR1 is MNHEY and CDR2 SVGAGI. The CDR3 sequence: CASSLGTGVYEQYF. Written as DNA, the CDR3 is TGTGCCAGCAGTCTGGGGACAGGCGTCTACGAGCAGTACTTC.

CDR3 sequence reads: CASTGTGEDNEQFF. The CDR3 DNA is TGTGCCAGTACCGGGACAGGGGAGGACAATGAGCAGTTCTTC. This chain links TRBV6-5 with TRBJ2-1, with 10 bases aligning to TRBD1. V lost 9 bases to trimming and J lost 5 bases; unmatched junction nucleotides: 7. Germline V gene lookup returns CDR1 MNHEY and CDR2 SVGAGI. CDR3 length: 14 amino acids.

V gene TRBV4-2 combines with J gene TRBJ2-1; 10 bases agree with TRBD2. Germline CDR1 is LGHNA and CDR2 is YNFKEQ. This CDR3 has 15 amino acids. V shed 4 bases, J shed 7 bases, and the junction held 7 bases outside the gene matches. The CDR3 region has the DNA TGTGCCAGCAGCCTCCTAGCGGGGGCCCTTAATGAGCAGTTCTTC. This gives the protein CASSLLAGALNEQFF.

The chain has TRBV27 and TRBJ1-2; 12 bases are a match to TRBD1. Germline-derived CDR1 and CDR2 are MNHEY and SMNVEV (reference sequence). The CDR3 is 17 residues long. With V trimmed by 7 bases and J by 2 bases, 11 bases remained unmatched. The CDR3 is CASKPSGQGAPNYGYTF. The CDR3 coding sequence is TGTGCCAGCAAACCTTCGGGACAGGGGGCTCCCAACTATGGCTACACCTTC.

The chain combines TRBV2 with TRBJ2-1; D is perhaps TRBD2 (6 bases). V was cut by 1 base and J by 0 bases, with 22 bases left in between. Germline values: CDR1 SNHLY, CDR2 FYNNEI. This CDR3 is built from 20 residues. The DNA of the CDR3 is TGTGCCAGCAGTGAAGGTCTAGCGAAATCGCTGACCCGCTCCTACAATGAGCAGTTCTTC. Translated, it gives CASSEGLAKSLTRSYNEQFF.

The chain recombines TRBV28 with TRBJ2-7; no firm D call. The CDR3 totals 12 residues. Between the trimmed V and J ends, which lost 6 bases and 3 bases, there was a span of 9 bases. Germline-derived CDR1 and CDR2 are MDHEN and SYDVKM. This CDR3 is CASRSPGYEQYF. The CDR3 nucleotides are TGTGCCAGCAGATCACCCGGCTACGAGCAGTACTTC.

The chain couples TRBV9 to TRBJ2-7; no clear D. The CDR3 runs 14 residues. Trimming shortened V by 0 bases and J by 6 bases, and 13 bases separated the two germline ends. From germline, CDR1 is SGDLS and CDR2 YYNGEE. The CDR3 sequence is CASSVAAAPSEQYF. The CDR3, as DNA: TGTGCCAGCAGCGTAGCGGCGGCTCCCTCCGAGCAGTACTTC.

The chain has TRBV18 and TRBJ1-2; no clear D gene. The CDR3 is made up of 16 amino acids. Deletions cut 2 bases from V and 6 bases from J, with 19 bases between. Germline V gene sequence: CDR1 KGHSH, CDR2 LQKENI. The CDR3 DNA sequence: TGTGCCAGCTCACCAATGTTGGGTAGCTGGCTCGATGGCTACACCTTC. Encoded protein: CASSPMLGSWLDGYTF.